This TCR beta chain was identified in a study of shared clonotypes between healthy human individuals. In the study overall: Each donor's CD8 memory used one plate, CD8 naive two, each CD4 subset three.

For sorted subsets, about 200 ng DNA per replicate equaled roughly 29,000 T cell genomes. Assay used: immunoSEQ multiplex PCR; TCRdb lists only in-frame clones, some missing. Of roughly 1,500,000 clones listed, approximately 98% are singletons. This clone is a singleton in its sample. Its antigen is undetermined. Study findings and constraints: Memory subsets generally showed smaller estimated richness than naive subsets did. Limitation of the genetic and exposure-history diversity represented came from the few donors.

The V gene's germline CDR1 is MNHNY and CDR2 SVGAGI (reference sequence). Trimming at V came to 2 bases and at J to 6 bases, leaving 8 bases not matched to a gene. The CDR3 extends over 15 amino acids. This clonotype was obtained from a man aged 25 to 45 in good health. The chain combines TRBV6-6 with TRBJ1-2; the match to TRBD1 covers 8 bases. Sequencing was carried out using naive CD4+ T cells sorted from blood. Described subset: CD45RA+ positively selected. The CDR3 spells CASSYAGQDSDGYTF. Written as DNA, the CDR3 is TGTGCCAGCAGTTACGCGGGACAGGACTCGGATGGCTACACCTTC.